Described below is a single T cell receptor (beta chain) sequence and its context. Antigen: not known. The record originates from a study of cytomegalovirus exposure and HLA in healthy donors. The study, taken as a whole, reports: Accurate prediction of most subjects' HLA-A and HLA-B alleles from TCR beta sequences was reported.

CDR1 is SGHRS and CDR2 is YFSETQ in the germline V gene. The CDR3 has 14 residues. J lost 4 bases, V lost 4 bases, and 7 bases had no gene match. PCR used 60 Vbeta primers and 13 Jbeta primers. Assay used: immunoSEQ multiplex PCR; TCRdb lists only in-frame clones, some missing. The sample consists of about 97,000 clones, around 72% of them appearing once. The source material was PBMCs. The source of this sequence is a man aged 40-50 years in good health and CMV-seronegative. The chain links TRBV5-1 to TRBJ2-5, with 7 bases identical to TRBD1. The CDR3 coding sequence is TGCGCCAGCAGCGAGACACAGGGGTCAGAGACCCAGTACTTC. This codes for CASSETQGSETQYF. Drawing the rest from reference TRBV5-1 and TRBJ2-5, the complete variable domain is KAGVTQTPRYLIKTRGQQVTLSCSPISGHRSVSWYQQTPGQGLQFLFEYFSETQRNKGNFPGRFSGRQFSNSRSEMNVSTLELGDSALYLCASSETQGSETQYFGPGTRLLVL.